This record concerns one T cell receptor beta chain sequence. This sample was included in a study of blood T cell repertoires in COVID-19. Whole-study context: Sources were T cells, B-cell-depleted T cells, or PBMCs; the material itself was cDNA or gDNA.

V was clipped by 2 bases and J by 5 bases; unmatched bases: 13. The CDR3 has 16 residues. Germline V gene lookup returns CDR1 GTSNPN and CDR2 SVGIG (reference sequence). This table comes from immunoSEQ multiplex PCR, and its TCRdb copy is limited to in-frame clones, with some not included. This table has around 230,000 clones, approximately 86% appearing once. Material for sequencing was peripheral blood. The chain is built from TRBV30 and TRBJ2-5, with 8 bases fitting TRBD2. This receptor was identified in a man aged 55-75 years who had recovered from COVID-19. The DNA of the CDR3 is TGTGCCTGGAGTCCGCCCGGGGGGGCGAATTGGGAGACCCAGTACTTC. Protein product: CAWSPPGGANWETQYF.